Listed below are T cell receptor beta chains from one sample, sequenced in a study of blood T cell repertoires in COVID-19. Measured with immunoSEQ multiplex PCR; TCRdb has only the in-frame clones, and not every one. The profile covers about 180,000 clones, with approximately 86% appearing a single time and more than 7.5% taken by the ten largest. Sequences were obtained from peripheral blood. The receptors derive from a man in his fifties with active or convalescent COVID-19. Both conserved end residues are part of each CDR3. D genes are given only for firm matches. Clone size is shown for a subset of rows, as once, few, many or a class of expanded clone.

size: once
V: TRBV19
D: TRBD1
J: TRBJ2-7
DNA: TGTGCCAGTAAACCCCGGGACAGTGTGACCTACGAGCAGTACTTC
CDR3: CASKPRDSVTYEQYF

size: -
V: TRBV10-3
D: TRBD2
J: TRBJ2-5
DNA: TGTGCCATCAGGCAGCGGGAGAGGGAGACCCAGTACTTC
CDR3: CAIRQRERETQYF

size: -
V: TRBV5-1
D: TRBD2
J: TRBJ2-3
DNA: TGCGCCAGCAGCCCTCCAACTAGCGGGGGCACAGATACGCAGTATTTT
CDR3: CASSPPTSGGTDTQYF

size: -
V: TRBV9
D: -
J: TRBJ2-5
DNA: TGTGCCAGCAGCGTCCGTGGCGGGGGCACGGGGGAGACCCAGTACTTC
CDR3: CASSVRGGGTGETQYF

size: few
V: TRBV7-3
D: TRBD2
J: TRBJ2-3
DNA: TGTGCCAGCAGCAAGACTAGCCTACGCACAGATACGCAGTATTTT
CDR3: CASSKTSLRTDTQYF

size: -
V: TRBV10-3
D: TRBD1
J: TRBJ1-2
DNA: TGTGCCATGACAGGGGGCGATGGCTACACCTTC
CDR3: CAMTGGDGYTF

size: -
V: TRBV12-5
D: -
J: TRBJ1-2
DNA: TGTGCTGGAACAGGGACTAACTATGGCTACACCTTC
CDR3: CAGTGTNYGYTF

size: few
V: TRBV7-7
D: -
J: TRBJ2-3
DNA: TGTGCCAGCAGCTTAGGGCGGGGTGGAAGCACAGATACGCAGTATTTT
CDR3: CASSLGRGGSTDTQYF

size: -
V: TRBV6-5
D: -
J: TRBJ2-2
DNA: TGTGCCAGCAGCTCCCTTTCGGGGTCAAACGGGGAGCTGTTTTTT
CDR3: CASSSLSGSNGELFF

size: few
V: TRBV5-4
D: TRBD2
J: TRBJ2-3
DNA: TGTGCCAGCAGCGGGAGTCGGGGGGGCGGGTCAGATACGCAGTATTTT
CDR3: CASSGSRGGGSDTQYF

size: -
V: TRBV29-1
D: -
J: TRBJ1-2
DNA: TGCAGCGTGGGACATTTGAACTATGGCTACACCTTC
CDR3: CSVGHLNYGYTF

size: -
V: TRBV7-9
D: -
J: TRBJ1-2
DNA: TGTGCCAGCAGCCCCGACAGTTCCTGGGGTTATGGCTACACCTTC
CDR3: CASSPDSSWGYGYTF

size: once
V: TRBV24-1
D: TRBD2
J: TRBJ2-1
DNA: TGTGCCACCAGTGACCCCGGGGGGACCAATGAGCAGTTCTTC
CDR3: CATSDPGGTNEQFF

size: few
V: TRBV30
D: TRBD2
J: TRBJ2-7
DNA: TGTGCCTGGCCACTTCATCGACTAGCGGGATTTGGGGAGCAGTACTTC
CDR3: CAWPLHRLAGFGEQYF

size: -
V: TRBV3-1/TRBV3-2
D: -
J: TRBJ1-5
DNA: TGTGCCAGCAGCCAACTCTATGATCAGCCCCAGCATTTT
CDR3: CASSQLYDQPQHF

size: once
V: TRBV6-6
D: -
J: TRBJ2-2
DNA: TGTGCCAGCAGTTCGTCGGACAGAAACACCGGGGAGCTGTTTTTT
CDR3: CASSSSDRNTGELFF

size: -
V: TRBV4-1
D: -
J: TRBJ2-7
DNA: TGCGCCAGCAGCCAAGTGGCCGGGAGCTCCTACGAGCAGTACTTC
CDR3: CASSQVAGSSYEQYF

size: -
V: TRBV19
D: -
J: TRBJ1-5
DNA: TGTGCCAGTAGTAAGGGCGGGAATGATCAGCCCCAGCATTTT
CDR3: CASSKGGNDQPQHF

size: -
V: TRBV6-7
D: TRBD2
J: TRBJ2-2
DNA: TGTGCCAGCAGTTACTCCCAACTAGCGGGGGGGAACACCGGGGAGCTGTTTTTT
CDR3: CASSYSQLAGGNTGELFF

size: -
V: TRBV3-1/TRBV3-2
D: -
J: TRBJ2-1
DNA: TGTGCCAGCAGCCAAGGGCTGGAGGGCAATGAGCAGTTCTTC
CDR3: CASSQGLEGNEQFF

size: -
V: TRBV5-1
D: -
J: TRBJ1-6
DNA: TGCGCCAGCAGCTTGGCGGGGGGCGATAATTCACCCCTCCACTTT
CDR3: CASSLAGGDNSPLHF

size: -
V: TRBV6-4
D: TRBD1
J: TRBJ1-2
DNA: TGTGCCAGCAGTTGGACAGGAAACGGCTATGGCTACACCTTC
CDR3: CASSWTGNGYGYTF

size: once
V: TRBV28
D: -
J: TRBJ1-1
DNA: TGTGCCAGCAGGAAGGGAGGGGACACTGAAGCTTTCTTT
CDR3: CASRKGGDTEAFF

size: -
V: TRBV7-2
D: -
J: TRBJ2-3
DNA: TGTGCCAGCACCCCCCGCCGAGATTCAGATACGCAGTATTTT
CDR3: CASTPRRDSDTQYF

size: -
V: TRBV18
D: -
J: TRBJ1-4
DNA: TGTGCCAGCTCACCTCTACAGGGTGATGGTGAAAAACTGTTTTTT
CDR3: CASSPLQGDGEKLFF

size: -
V: TRBV6-1
D: -
J: TRBJ1-6
DNA: TGTGCCAGCAGTGACCCCTCGCAGGGAGGATCCTATAATTCACCCCTCCACTTT
CDR3: CASSDPSQGGSYNSPLHF

size: -
V: TRBV25-1
D: -
J: TRBJ1-2
DNA: TGTGCCAGCAGATCCGTGACATCCCATGGCTACACCTTC
CDR3: CASRSVTSHGYTF

size: -
V: TRBV27
D: -
J: TRBJ1-1
DNA: TGTGCCAGCAGGGGGTACGGGGTGGCGACTGAAGCTTTCTTT
CDR3: CASRGYGVATEAFF

size: few
V: TRBV7-9
D: TRBD2
J: TRBJ2-1
DNA: TGTGCCAGCAGCTTCCTTAGCGGGAGAAAAAATGAGCAGTTCTTC
CDR3: CASSFLSGRKNEQFF

size: -
V: TRBV5-6
D: -
J: TRBJ1-1
DNA: TGTGCCAGCAGCTTGGATGTCGGCACTGAAGCTTTCTTT
CDR3: CASSLDVGTEAFF

size: few
V: TRBV11-2
D: TRBD2
J: TRBJ2-3
DNA: TGTGCCAGCAGCTTAGTTACGGGACTAGCGACAGATACGCAGTATTTT
CDR3: CASSLVTGLATDTQYF

size: once
V: TRBV24-1
D: -
J: TRBJ2-7
DNA: TGTGCCACCAGTGACCCAGGGGTCTCCTACGAGCAGTACTTC
CDR3: CATSDPGVSYEQYF

size: -
V: TRBV19
D: TRBD1
J: TRBJ1-6
DNA: TGTGCCAGTACCCACAGGGGGACTAATTCACCCCTCCACTTT
CDR3: CASTHRGTNSPLHF

size: few
V: TRBV30
D: -
J: TRBJ1-3
DNA: TGTGCCTGGTCTGGGGACACTGGAAACACCATATATTTT
CDR3: CAWSGDTGNTIYF

size: -
V: TRBV9
D: -
J: TRBJ1-1
DNA: TGTGCCAGCAGCGAGGGAGGGATGAACACTGAAGCTTTCTTT
CDR3: CASSEGGMNTEAFF

size: -
V: TRBV7-9
D: TRBD1
J: TRBJ1-1
DNA: TGTGCCAGCAGCTACCGGGACAGGGACACTGAAGCTTTCTTT
CDR3: CASSYRDRDTEAFF

size: -
V: TRBV28
D: -
J: TRBJ1-2
DNA: TGTGCCAGCAGTCTTATCCTAAAGGGGAACTATGGCTACACCTTC
CDR3: CASSLILKGNYGYTF

size: -
V: TRBV9
D: -
J: TRBJ2-5
DNA: TGTGCCAGCAGCGTGGACAGGGAGGGGTTGGAGACCCAGTACTTC
CDR3: CASSVDREGLETQYF

size: few
V: TRBV29-1
D: -
J: TRBJ2-1
DNA: TGCAGCGTCCAGCCAGGCAATGAGCAGTTCTTC
CDR3: CSVQPGNEQFF

size: -
V: TRBV3-1/TRBV3-2
D: -
J: TRBJ2-5
DNA: TGTGCCAGCAGCCAAGAGGGGGCCTCAGAGACCCAGTACTTC
CDR3: CASSQEGASETQYF

size: once
V: TRBV27
D: TRBD1
J: TRBJ2-1
DNA: TGTGCCAGCAGTCGGGACAGGGGGATTGAGCAGTTCTTC
CDR3: CASSRDRGIEQFF

size: -
V: TRBV5-4
D: TRBD1
J: TRBJ2-1
DNA: TGTGCCAGCAGCGCGGACAGGGGGGTCTACAATGAGCAGTTCTTC
CDR3: CASSADRGVYNEQFF

size: -
V: TRBV9
D: -
J: TRBJ1-1
DNA: TGTGCCAGCAGCGTAGAGGGGAGGGTGGGGAACACTGAAGCTTTCTTT
CDR3: CASSVEGRVGNTEAFF